The rows below give T cell receptor beta chains drawn from one sample of a study of cytomegalovirus exposure and HLA in healthy donors. The data were produced by immunoSEQ multiplex PCR, yet TCRdb's version contains in-frame clones alone and is incomplete. The table lists 150,000 or so clones, around 82% of them singletons. Sequencing was done on a sample of PBMCs. These receptors all stem from a man aged 45-65 years in good health and CMV-seronegative. Each CDR3 is given with its conserved first and last residue. A D gene is named only where the DNA matches it firmly.

CDR3nt: TGTGCCAGCAGCTCCCATGGGAGGGCGGACACTGAAGCTTTCTTT; CDR3aa: CASSSHGRADTEAFF; d_gene: -; j_gene: TRBJ1-1; v_gene: TRBV5-4
CDR3nt: TGCAGCGTTCCAGGGGGCACTGAAGCTTTCTTT; CDR3aa: CSVPGGTEAFF; d_gene: TRBD1; j_gene: TRBJ1-1; v_gene: TRBV29-1
CDR3nt: TGCGCCAGCAGGGAGACTAGCGGGAGAGAGACCCAGTACTTC; CDR3aa: CASRETSGRETQYF; d_gene: TRBD2; j_gene: TRBJ2-5; v_gene: TRBV5-1
CDR3nt: TGTGCCAGCAGCAATTTTCCCGGGGAGGTTCGGTATGGCTACACCTTC; CDR3aa: CASSNFPGEVRYGYTF; d_gene: -; j_gene: TRBJ1-2; v_gene: TRBV7-9
CDR3nt: TGTGCCAGTAGTCAGACAGGGCGGATGACTGAAGCTTTCTTT; CDR3aa: CASSQTGRMTEAFF; d_gene: TRBD1; j_gene: TRBJ1-1; v_gene: TRBV19
CDR3nt: TGTGCCAGCAGTTTTAATTGGGGACAAGGCAATCAGCCCCAGCATTTT; CDR3aa: CASSFNWGQGNQPQHF; d_gene: -; j_gene: TRBJ1-5; v_gene: TRBV28
CDR3nt: TGTGCCAGCTCACTGGGGTCAAAGGGGGAGCAGTACTTC; CDR3aa: CASSLGSKGEQYF; d_gene: -; j_gene: TRBJ2-7; v_gene: TRBV18
CDR3nt: TGCGCCAGCAGCTCGGGGCAGGGGGCCTACGAGCAGTACTTC; CDR3aa: CASSSGQGAYEQYF; d_gene: TRBD1; j_gene: TRBJ2-7; v_gene: TRBV5-1
CDR3nt: TGTGCCAGCAGCCTTGCCGGATGGCGGGATGGAAGCTACGAGCAGTACTTC; CDR3aa: CASSLAGWRDGSYEQYF; d_gene: -; j_gene: TRBJ2-7; v_gene: TRBV7-9
CDR3nt: TGTGCCAGCAGGCGACAGGGCTACGAGCAGTACTTC; CDR3aa: CASRRQGYEQYF; d_gene: TRBD1; j_gene: TRBJ2-7; v_gene: TRBV2
CDR3nt: TGTGCCAGCAATAGCCGGACAGGACCGTCCTACGAGCAGTACTTC; CDR3aa: CASNSRTGPSYEQYF; d_gene: TRBD1; j_gene: TRBJ2-7; v_gene: TRBV27
CDR3nt: TGTGCCAGCAGTTCTTCTGACAGAAGTACTGAAGCTTTCTTT; CDR3aa: CASSSSDRSTEAFF; d_gene: -; j_gene: TRBJ1-1; v_gene: TRBV7-2
CDR3nt: TGTGCCAGTAGTACCTTCGTCCGGGACAGGGGGGGAGAGACCCAGTACTTC; CDR3aa: CASSTFVRDRGGETQYF; d_gene: TRBD1; j_gene: TRBJ2-5; v_gene: TRBV19
CDR3nt: TGTGCCAGCAGTTTACACGGAGTCCCCAAGAACACTGAAGCTTTCTTT; CDR3aa: CASSLHGVPKNTEAFF; d_gene: -; j_gene: TRBJ1-1; v_gene: TRBV28
CDR3nt: TGTGCCAGCAGCTTCGGACAGGGGTCGGGGAATGAGCAGTTCTTC; CDR3aa: CASSFGQGSGNEQFF; d_gene: TRBD1; j_gene: TRBJ2-1; v_gene: TRBV7-2
CDR3nt: TGTGCCAGCAGCCCCGGACAGGGTGGAACCTACGAGCAGTACTTC; CDR3aa: CASSPGQGGTYEQYF; d_gene: TRBD1; j_gene: TRBJ2-7; v_gene: TRBV6-6
CDR3nt: TGTGCCAGCAGCGTAACAGATACCTACGAGCAGTACTTC; CDR3aa: CASSVTDTYEQYF; d_gene: -; j_gene: TRBJ2-7; v_gene: TRBV11-2
CDR3nt: TGTGCCAGCTCACCGCTAGCCGAAGCGGCCGAGCAGTACTTC; CDR3aa: CASSPLAEAAEQYF; d_gene: -; j_gene: TRBJ2-7; v_gene: TRBV18
CDR3nt: TGTGCCAGCGGGGACAGGGGCTCAATCAGGGGTTCCAACTATGGCTACACCTTC; CDR3aa: CASGDRGSIRGSNYGYTF; d_gene: TRBD1; j_gene: TRBJ1-2; v_gene: TRBV2
CDR3nt: TGTGCCAGCAGTGCGGCAGTAGGTCCGGGTCAGCCCCAGCATTTT; CDR3aa: CASSAAVGPGQPQHF; d_gene: -; j_gene: TRBJ1-5; v_gene: TRBV21-1